What follows is one TCR beta chain and its context. Its specificity is not known. This sample was taken from a study of cytomegalovirus exposure and HLA in healthy donors. Study observations and caveats: Data from an earlier analysis indicated that most TCR beta V segments were productive either about 90% or about 30% of the time. Association of 16,951 TCR beta sequences with HLA alleles was found at 0.05 false discovery rate in a later analysis. It was reported that TCR beta sequences correctly inferred the HLA-A and HLA-B alleles for most subjects.

V was clipped by 4 bases and J by 5 bases, with 12 bases between them. The germline V gene encodes CDR1 SGHRS and CDR2 YFSETQ. The length of the CDR3 is 13 residues. With 60 Vbeta and 13 Jbeta primers, the PCR was carried out. Original methodology: Later analysis identified tens of millions of unique TCR beta chains, about 10 million shared. Clones were read by immunoSEQ multiplex PCR, and TCRdb kept only the in-frame ones, dropping some. V and J calls plus clone size are reproduced from that table; the DNA served to infer D and trimming. This sample has 240,000 or so clones, with around 81% found just once.

The chain employs TRBV5-1 and TRBJ1-2, with D tentatively TRBD1 (5 bases). The sequence derives from a woman in her sixties in good health and CMV-seropositive. Specimen: PBMCs. The CDR3 nucleotides read TGCGCCAGCAGCCCGGACGGGGGTTATGGCTACACCTTC. This translates into CASSPDGGYGYTF.